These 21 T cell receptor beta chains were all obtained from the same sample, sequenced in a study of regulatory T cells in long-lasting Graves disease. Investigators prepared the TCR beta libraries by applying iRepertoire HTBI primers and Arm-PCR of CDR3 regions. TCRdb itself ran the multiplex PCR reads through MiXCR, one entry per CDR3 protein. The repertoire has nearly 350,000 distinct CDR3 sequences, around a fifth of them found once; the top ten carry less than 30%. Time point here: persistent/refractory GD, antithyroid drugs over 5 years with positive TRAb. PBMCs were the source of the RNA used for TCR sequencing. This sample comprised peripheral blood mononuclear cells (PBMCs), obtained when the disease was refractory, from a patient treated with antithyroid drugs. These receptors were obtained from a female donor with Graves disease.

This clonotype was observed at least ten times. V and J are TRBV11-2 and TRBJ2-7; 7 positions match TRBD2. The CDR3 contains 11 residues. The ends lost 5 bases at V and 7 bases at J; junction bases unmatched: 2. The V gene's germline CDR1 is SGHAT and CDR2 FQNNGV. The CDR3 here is CASSAGREQYF. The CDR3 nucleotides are TGTGCCAGCAGCGCCGGGAGGGAGCAGTACTTC.

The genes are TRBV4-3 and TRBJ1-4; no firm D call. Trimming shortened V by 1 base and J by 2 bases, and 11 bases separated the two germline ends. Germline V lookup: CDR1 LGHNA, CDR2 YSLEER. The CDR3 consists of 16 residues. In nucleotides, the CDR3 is TGCGCCAGCAGCCAAGTCTTCACAGCTACTAATGAAAAACTGTTTTTT. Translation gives CASSQVFTATNEKLFF.

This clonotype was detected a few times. The CDR3 bases are TGCAGTGCTAGAGGACAGGGGGACTCGCCCCAGCATTTT. Translated, it gives CSARGQGDSPQHF. The chain combines TRBV20-1 with TRBJ1-5, with 9 bases that match TRBD1. The CDR3 consists of 13 residues. With V trimmed by 1 base and J by 9 bases, 4 bases remained unmatched. Looked up from germline, CDR1 is DFQATT and CDR2 is SNEGSKA (reference sequence).

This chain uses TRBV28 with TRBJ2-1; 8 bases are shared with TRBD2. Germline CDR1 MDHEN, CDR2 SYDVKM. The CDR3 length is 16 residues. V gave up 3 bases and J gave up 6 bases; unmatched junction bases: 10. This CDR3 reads CASSLGISGRGNEQFF. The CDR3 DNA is TGTGCCAGCAGTTTGGGGATAAGCGGGAGAGGCAATGAGCAGTTCTTC.

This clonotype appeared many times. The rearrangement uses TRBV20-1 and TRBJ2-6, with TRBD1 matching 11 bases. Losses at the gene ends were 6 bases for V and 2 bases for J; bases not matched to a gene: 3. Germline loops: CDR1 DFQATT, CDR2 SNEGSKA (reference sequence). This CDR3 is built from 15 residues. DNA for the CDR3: TGCAGTGCCGGACAGGGGGCAACTGGGGCCAACGTCCTGACTTTC. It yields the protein CSAGQGATGANVLTF.

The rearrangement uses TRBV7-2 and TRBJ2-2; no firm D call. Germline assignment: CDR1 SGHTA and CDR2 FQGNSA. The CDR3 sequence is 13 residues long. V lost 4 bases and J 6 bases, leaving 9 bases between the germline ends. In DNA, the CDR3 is TGTGCCAGCAGCTCCGGACCGCCCGGGGAGCTGTTTTTT. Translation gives CASSSGPPGELFF.

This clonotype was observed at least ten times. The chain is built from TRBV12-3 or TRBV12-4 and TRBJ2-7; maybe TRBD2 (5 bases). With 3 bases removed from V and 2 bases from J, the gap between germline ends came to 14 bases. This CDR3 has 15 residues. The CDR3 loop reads CASSLRHFGAYEQYF. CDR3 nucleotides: TGTGCCAGCAGTTTGCGGCACTTCGGGGCCTACGAGCAGTACTTC.

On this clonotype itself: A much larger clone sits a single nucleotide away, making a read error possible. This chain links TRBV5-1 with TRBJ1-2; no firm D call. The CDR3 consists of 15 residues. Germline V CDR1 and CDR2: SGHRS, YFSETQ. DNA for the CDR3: TGTGCCAGCAGTACTTCCACGGTGTCAAACTATGGCCACACCTTC. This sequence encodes CASSTSTVSNYGHTF.

The CDR3: CSVRGLAVTLTDTQYF. The CDR3 nucleotides read TGCAGCGTCAGGGGACTAGCGGTGACACTCACAGATACGCAGTATTTT. The V gene is TRBV29-1, the J gene TRBJ2-3; 11 bases line up with TRBD2. The CDR3 is 16 residues long. Germline CDR1 SQVTM, CDR2 ANQGSEA. The V segment lost 6 bases and the J segment 2 bases; nucleotides outside the gene matches: 10.

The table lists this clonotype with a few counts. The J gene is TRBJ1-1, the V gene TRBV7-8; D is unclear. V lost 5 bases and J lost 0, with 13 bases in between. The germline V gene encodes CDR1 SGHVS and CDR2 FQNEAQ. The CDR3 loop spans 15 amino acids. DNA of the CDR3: TGTGCCAGCAGCACGGGGATCCGCATGAACACTGAAGCTTTCTTT. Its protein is CASSTGIRMNTEAFF.

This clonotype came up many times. The CDR3 loop is CASSQEASWYTEAFF. The CDR3 bases are TGTGCCAGCAGCCAAGAGGCATCATGGTACACTGAAGCTTTCTTT. The chain uses TRBV3-1 and TRBJ1-1, with D uncertain. The CDR3 length is 15 residues. Germline assignment: CDR1 LGHDT and CDR2 YNNKEL (reference sequence). Trimming left V 0 bases short and J 3 bases short, with 11 bases between.

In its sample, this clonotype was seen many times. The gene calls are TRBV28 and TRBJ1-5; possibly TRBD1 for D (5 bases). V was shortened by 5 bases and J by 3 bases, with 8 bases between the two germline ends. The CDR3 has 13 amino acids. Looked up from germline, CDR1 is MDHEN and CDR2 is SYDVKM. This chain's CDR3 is CASSRQFNQPQHF. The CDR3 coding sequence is TGTGCCAGCAGTAGACAGTTCAATCAGCCCCAGCATTTT.

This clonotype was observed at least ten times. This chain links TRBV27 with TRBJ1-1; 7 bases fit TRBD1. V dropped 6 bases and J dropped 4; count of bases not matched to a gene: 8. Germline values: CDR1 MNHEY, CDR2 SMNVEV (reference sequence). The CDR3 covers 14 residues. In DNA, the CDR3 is TGTGCCAGCAGCTTACGGACAGGTTCCACTGAAGCTTTCTTT. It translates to CASSLRTGSTEAFF.

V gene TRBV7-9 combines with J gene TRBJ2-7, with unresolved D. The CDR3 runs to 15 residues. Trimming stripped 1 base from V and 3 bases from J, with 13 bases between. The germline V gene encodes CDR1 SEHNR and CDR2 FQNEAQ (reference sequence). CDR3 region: CASSLEGFPNYEQYF. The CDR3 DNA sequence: TGTGCCAGCAGCTTAGAGGGTTTTCCAAACTACGAGCAGTACTTC.

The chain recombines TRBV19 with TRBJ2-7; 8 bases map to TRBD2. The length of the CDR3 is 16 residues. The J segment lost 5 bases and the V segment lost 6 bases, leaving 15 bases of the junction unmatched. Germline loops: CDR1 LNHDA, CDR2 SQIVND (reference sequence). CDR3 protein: CASRRKLAGFGNEQYF. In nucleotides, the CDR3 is TGTGCCAGTAGACGTAAGCTAGCGGGCTTCGGGAACGAGCAGTACTTC.

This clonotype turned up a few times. In DNA form, the CDR3 reads TGTGCCAGCAGTTACCAGGATTACTACGAGCAGTACTTC. Amino acid sequence: CASSYQDYYEQYF. This sequence joins TRBV6-9 and TRBJ2-7; D gene unclear. The CDR3 runs to 13 residues. Trimming cost V 3 bases and J 3 bases, with 9 bases left between them. CDR1 is MNHGY, CDR2 SVAAGI, per germline.

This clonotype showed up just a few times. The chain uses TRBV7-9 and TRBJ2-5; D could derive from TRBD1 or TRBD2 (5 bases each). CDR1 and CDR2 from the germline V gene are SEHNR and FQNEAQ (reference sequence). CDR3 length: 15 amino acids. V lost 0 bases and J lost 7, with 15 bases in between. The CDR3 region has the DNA TGTGCCAGCAGCTTAGCGCAGGGCGGGTCTGGGACCCAGTACTTC. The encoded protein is CASSLAQGGSGTQYF.

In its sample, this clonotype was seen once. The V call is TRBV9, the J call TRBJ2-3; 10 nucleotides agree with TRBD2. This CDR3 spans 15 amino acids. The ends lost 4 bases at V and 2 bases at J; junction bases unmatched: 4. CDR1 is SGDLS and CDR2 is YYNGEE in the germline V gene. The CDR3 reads CASSSSGGVTDTQYF. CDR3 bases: TGTGCCAGCAGCTCCAGCGGGGGGGTCACAGATACGCAGTATTTT.

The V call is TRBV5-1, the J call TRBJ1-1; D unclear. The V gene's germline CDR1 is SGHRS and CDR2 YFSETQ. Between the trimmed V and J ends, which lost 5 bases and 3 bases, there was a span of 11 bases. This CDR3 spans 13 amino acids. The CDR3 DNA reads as TGCGCCAGCAGGACTGAGTACCACACTGAAGCTTTCTTT. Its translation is CASRTEYHTEAFF.

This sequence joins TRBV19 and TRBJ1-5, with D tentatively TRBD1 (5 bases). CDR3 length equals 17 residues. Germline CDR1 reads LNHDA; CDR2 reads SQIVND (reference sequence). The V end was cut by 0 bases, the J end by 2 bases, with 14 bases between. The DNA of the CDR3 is TGTGCCAGTAGTATAGAGTCACAGGTCGTAGGCAATCAGCCCCAGCATTTT. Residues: CASSIESQVVGNQPQHF. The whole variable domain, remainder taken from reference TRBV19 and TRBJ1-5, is DGGITQSPKYLFRKEGQNVTLSCEQNLNHDAMYWYRQDPGQGLRLIYYSQIVNDFQKGDIAEGYSVSREKKESFPLTVTSAQKNPTAFYLCASSIESQVVGNQPQHFGDGTRLSIL.

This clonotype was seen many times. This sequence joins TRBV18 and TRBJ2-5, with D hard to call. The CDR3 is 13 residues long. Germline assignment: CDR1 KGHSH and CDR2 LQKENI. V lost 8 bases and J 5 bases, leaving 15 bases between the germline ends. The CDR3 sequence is CASLTNVGETQYF. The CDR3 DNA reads TGTGCCAGCCTCACCAACGTAGGTGAGACCCAGTACTTC.